The T cell receptor (beta chain) under discussion was sequenced for a study of PD-1 blockade in classical Hodgkin lymphoma. Study context: The study gave patients nivolumab 3 mg/kg intravenously every 2 weeks. Study-level results: Reports indicated that newly diagnosed patients had lower baseline TCR diversity than healthy donors did. Patients newly diagnosed and complete responders had comparable baseline diversity. Anyone who began nivolumab under 1 year after ASCT was excluded.

The sample's time point: cycle 4 day 1 (C4D1), after 6 weeks of nivolumab. Each of the patients experienced relapse following autologous stem cell transplantation, and their brentuximab vedotin exposure differed. After PBMCs were thawed, their CD8+ T cells were isolated by magnetic negative selection. The CDR3 is 14 residues long. Per the germline V gene, CDR1 is LGHNA and CDR2 is YSLEER. The V end was cut by 0 bases, the J end by 6 bases, with 8 bases between. Remarks on this clone: Its antigen is currently unknown.

Using immunoSEQ multiplex PCR, the repertoire was profiled, and TCRdb retains in-frame clones only, with some absent. Of just under 10,000 clones listed, around 70% are singletons. This sequence was found in a human donor with classical Hodgkin lymphoma. The gene calls are TRBV4-3 and TRBJ2-2; no clear D gene. Specimen: CD8+ T cells from blood, collected before the fourth cycle of nivolumab. CDR3 sequence reads: CASSQDRSSGELFF. The DNA for the CDR3 is TGCGCCAGCAGCCAAGATCGCAGCTCCGGGGAGCTGTTTTTT.